This T cell receptor (beta chain) was documented in a study of CXCR3-negative and CXCR3-positive naive CD8 T cells. Findings and limits, study-wide: Whereas both naive subsets had comparably high diversity, memory CD8+ cells had much lower diversity. For CXCR3-positive naive cells, TRB CDR3s were more hydrophobic than those of CXCR3-negative naive cells. TRB CDR3 properties were used to infer TCR strength, and surface CD5 was comparable between naive subsets.

Germline V gene sequence: CDR1 SGHTA, CDR2 FQGTGA. This CDR3 is 13 amino acids long. Researchers sorted roughly 310,000 cells of each CD8+ T cell subset in triplicate. Naive CD8+ T cells had a CD45RO-CCR7+CD27+CD95- phenotype. The TRB cDNA libraries were prepared by 5' RACE with UMI labels. Reprocessing the 5' RACE reads, TCRdb reports a single entry for every CDR3 protein and omits DNA. Here the sample table reports more than 80,000 distinct CDR3 sequences. As to this clonotype: Its antigen is currently unknown.

The TCR sequence derives from a human donor in good health. Some clones in this sample may be carry-over from other donors' samples. Input material: naive CXCR3+ CD8+ T cells from blood. Subset in this sample: CD45RO-CCR7+CD27+CD95- naive CD8+ T cells expressing CXCR3 (TNR3+). The V and J genes are TRBV7-3 and TRBJ1-1; checking the TCRdb D call of TRBD1 is not possible without DNA. CDR3 loop: CASSSQGASEAFF.